This T cell receptor beta chain was profiled in a study of blood T cell repertoires in COVID-19. Study-wide context: Samples taken during acute and convalescent COVID-19 were collected in the United States, Italy and Spain. The analysed material was cDNA or gDNA that came from T cells, B-cell-depleted T cells, or PBMCs.

Produced via immunoSEQ multiplex PCR; TCRdb's table is partial and in-frame only. The sample has 200,000 to 250,000 clones; 65% to 90% are singletons. After removal of 5 bases from V and 3 bases from J, the junction contained 13 bases not matched to a gene. Per germline, CDR1 MNHEY and CDR2 SMNVEV (reference sequence). There are 16 residues in the CDR3. The cohort comprised adults aged about 18 to 89 years residing in under 25 US areas. Which cohort a participant joined came from the clinical history participants gave. Sequenced: PBMCs or T cells enriched from blood (not recorded which). The clonotype comes from a woman aged 35 to 49 with acute COVID-19. The V call is TRBV27, the J call TRBJ2-7; 7 bases are shared with TRBD1. Here the CDR3 reads CASSATPGTAVYEQYF. CDR3 in DNA: TGTGCCAGCAGTGCTACCCCCGGGACAGCTGTCTACGAGCAGTACTTC.